This passage covers 17 T cell receptor beta chains from one sample sequenced in a study of PD-1 blockade in classical Hodgkin lymphoma (TCRdb year 2020). Read against the paper, the sample's time point label means: cycle 1 day 1 (C1D1), immediately before nivolumab initiation. Every trial patient had relapsed after autologous stem cell transplantation, and cohorts A, B and C differed in prior brentuximab vedotin exposure. Library prep was done by the immunoSEQ multiplex PCR assay. TCRdb took over this immuneACCESS table, retaining in-frame rearrangements with V and J assigned. Such tables are incomplete; in checked studies, under half of the missing clones stem from an unresolved V gene, and the remainder is unexplained. The sample table holds 43,000 or so clones, of which about three quarters were seen once. The ten largest account for about 11% of the sample. Material: peripheral blood mononuclear cells (PBMCs), obtained at baseline. The receptors come from a human donor with classical Hodgkin lymphoma.

V usage is TRBV2 and J usage is TRBJ1-1; TRBD1 agrees at 7 bases. The CDR3 consists of 14 residues. Germline-derived CDR1 and CDR2 are SNHLY and FYNNEI. V was clipped by 6 bases and J by 7 bases; unmatched bases: 11. Here the CDR3 DNA reads TGTGCCAGCAGAGAAACCGGGACAGCACTTGAAGCTTTCTTT. Protein sequence: CASRETGTALEAFF.

The chain uses TRBV21-1 and TRBJ2-5; the table's D call, TRBD2, was not checked against the DNA. TRBV21-1 constitutes a pseudogene. CDR3 length: 15 residues. Here the CDR3 reads CASSPGNSGSETQYF. Here the CDR3 DNA reads TGTGCCAGCAGCCCAGGCAATAGCGGGTCAGAGACCCAGTACTTC.

The rearrangement links TRBV19 to TRBJ2-3, with 7 bases matching TRBD1. Germline CDR1 LNHDA, CDR2 SQIVND (reference sequence). The CDR3 totals 16 residues. The V and J ends lost 3 bases and 0 bases, in that order; junction bases with no gene match: 6. DNA of the CDR3: TGTGCCAGTAGTATGGGGGACAGCACCAGCACAGATACGCAGTATTTT. This gives the protein CASSMGDSTSTDTQYF.

The chain carries TRBV27 and TRBJ2-7; 8 bases fit TRBD1. Germline V gene data show CDR1 as MNHEY and CDR2 as SMNVEV (reference sequence). This CDR3 contains 13 residues. Trimming took 10 bases from V and 4 from J; bases not matched to a gene: 9. Written as DNA, the CDR3 is TGTGCCATCGGACAGGGAATGGAATACGAGCAGTACTTC. Its translation: CAIGQGMEYEQYF.

This clone has just a few counts. The rearrangement joins TRBV12-5 to TRBJ2-5; the D gene could be TRBD1 or TRBD2 (5 bases each). Trimming took off 5 bases at V and 5 bases at J, with 15 bases between the two ends. Germline values: CDR1 LGHNT, CDR2 FRNRAP. The CDR3 has 14 residues. CDR3 DNA sequence: TGTGCTAGTGGTACCAACGGGGCTGGGGAGACCCAGTACTTC. It codes for CASGTNGAGETQYF.

The CDR3 coding sequence is TGTGCCAGCAGAGACAGGAGCTCCTACGAGCAGTACTTC. It specifies CASRDRSSYEQYF. This sequence joins TRBV2 and TRBJ2-7, with D possibly TRBD1 on 6 matching bases. Trimming took off 6 bases at V and 0 bases at J, with 9 bases between the two ends. The CDR3 spans 13 residues. Germline V lookup: CDR1 SNHLY, CDR2 FYNNEI.

This clone showed up just once. The V call is TRBV2, the J call TRBJ1-6; a possible D gene is TRBD1 (5 bases). This CDR3 spans 14 amino acids. Germline CDR1 is SNHLY and CDR2 is FYNNEI. Trimming shortened V by 3 bases and J by 9 bases, and 12 bases separated the two germline ends. The CDR3 nucleotides are TGTGCCAGCAGTGAGGGACGAACCCTTTCACCCCTCCACTTT. This codes for CASSEGRTLSPLHF.

The chain recombines TRBV7-3 with TRBJ2-1; 9 bases fit TRBD2. V shed 1 base, J shed 6 bases, and the junction held 10 bases outside the gene matches. CDR3 length: 17 residues. Germline CDR1 is SGHTA and CDR2 is FQGTGA. The CDR3 reads CASSLNFGGGAPNEQFF. CDR3 coding DNA: TGTGCCAGCAGCTTAAATTTCGGCGGGGGGGCCCCCAATGAGCAGTTCTTC.

The CDR3 nucleotides read TGTGCCAGCAGTCGACAGGCCTACGAGCAGTACTTC. As protein: CASSRQAYEQYF. This chain joins TRBV2 and TRBJ2-7; TRBD1 might be the D (6 bases). The ends were cut back, 5 bases at V and 2 bases at J, with 7 bases in the middle. Germline CDR1 SNHLY, CDR2 FYNNEI. The CDR3 consists of 12 residues.

The V call is TRBV6-5, the J call TRBJ2-2, with D hard to call. The germline V and J ends were trimmed by 2 bases and 3 bases, with 4 bases remaining between them. Germline V gives CDR1 MNHEY, CDR2 SVGAGI. The CDR3 length is 13 residues. The CDR3 spells CASSYTDTGELFF. CDR3 nucleotide sequence: TGTGCCAGCAGTTACACAGACACCGGGGAGCTGTTTTTT.

The chain recombines TRBV7-9 with TRBJ2-7; TRBD2 aligns across 12 bases. V was clipped by 4 bases and J by 2 bases; unmatched bases: 3. CDR1 is SEHNR, CDR2 FQNEAQ, per germline (reference sequence). The length of the CDR3 is 15 residues. The CDR3: CASSSRTSGAYEQYF. Here the CDR3 DNA reads TGTGCCAGCAGCTCTCGGACTAGCGGGGCCTACGAGCAGTACTTC.

This sequence joins TRBV5-3 and TRBJ1-5; the match to TRBD1 covers 8 bases. TRBV5-3 falls under the ORF class, with uncertain function. The V gene end was trimmed by 8 bases and the J gene end by 7 bases; junction bases not matched to a gene: 8. The CDR3 has 13 residues. The DNA for the CDR3 is TGTGCCAGGATCGGACAGGGCGGCCAGCCCCAGCATTTT. Its translation: CARIGQGGQPQHF.

This chain joins TRBV7-6 and TRBJ2-3; a possible D gene is TRBD2 (5 bases). CDR1 is SGHVS, CDR2 FNYEAQ, per germline. Trimming shortened V by 1 base and J by 5 bases, and 16 bases separated the two germline ends. The CDR3 loop spans 16 amino acids. The CDR3 sequence: CASSLVDSALEDTQYF. CDR3 in DNA: TGTGCCAGCAGCTTAGTTGATAGCGCGCTGGAAGATACGCAGTATTTT. The full variable domain, with the rest looked up from reference TRBV7-6 and TRBJ2-3, is GAGVSQSPRYKVTKRGQDVALRCDPISGHVSLYWYRQALGQGPEFLTYFNYEAQQDKSGLPNDRFSAERPEGSISTLTIQRTEQRDSAMYRCASSLVDSALEDTQYFGPGTRLTVL.

The chain is built from TRBV5-1 and TRBJ1-1; D possibly corresponds to TRBD1 (5 bases). Trimming cost V 3 bases and J 0 bases, with 12 bases left between them. The V gene's germline CDR1 is SGHRS and CDR2 YFSETQ. The CDR3 is made up of 15 amino acids. For the CDR3, the DNA is TGCGCCAGCAGCTCACGTGGGGGGATGAACACTGAAGCTTTCTTT. Translated, it gives CASSSRGGMNTEAFF.

This chain links TRBV30 with TRBJ2-2; D is possibly TRBD2 (6 bases). The V end lost 2 bases, the J end lost 2 bases, and 12 bases lay between the germline ends. CDR3 length: 15 residues. Germline V gene sequence: CDR1 GTSNPN, CDR2 SVGIG (reference sequence). The CDR3 region has the DNA TGTGCCTGGAGTCGGGGGTTCCTAAACACCGGGGAGCTGTTTTTT. Its translation is CAWSRGFLNTGELFF.

The rearrangement uses TRBV11-1 and TRBJ1-1; D not resolved. The CDR3 sequence is 14 residues long. V was cut by 0 bases and J by 4 bases, with 9 bases left in between. Germline assignment: CDR1 SGHAT and CDR2 FQDESV (reference sequence). CDR3 sequence: CASSLAPGGTEAFF. The CDR3 coding sequence is TGTGCCAGCAGCTTAGCCCCGGGAGGCACTGAAGCTTTCTTT.

The chain combines TRBV29-1 with TRBJ2-2; 7 bases align to TRBD1. V lost 4 bases, J lost 6 bases, and 2 bases stayed unmatched. CDR3 length: 12 amino acids. Germline V gene sequence: CDR1 SQVTM, CDR2 ANQGSEA. CDR3 coding DNA: TGCAGCGTTGGTAGGGGGCCCGGGGAGCTGTTTTTT. Translating gives CSVGRGPGELFF.